This TCR beta chain was profiled in a study of cytomegalovirus exposure and HLA in healthy donors. The trim removed 8 bases at V and 4 bases at J, leaving 6 bases unmatched. In germline, CDR1 is LNHDA, CDR2 SQIVND (reference sequence). The CDR3 has 13 amino acids. This clone occurred a few times. Primers: 60 Vbeta forward and 13 Jbeta reverse. Only in-frame clones appear in the TCRdb table, and some are missing; sequencing was by immunoSEQ multiplex PCR. This sample yields about 190,000 clones, of which around 85% are seen a single time; 1% belongs to the top ten. The TCR sequence derives from a boy aged 2 to 10 in good health and CMV-seronegative. Source material: PBMCs. The gene calls are TRBV19 and TRBJ2-3; TRBD1 agrees at 7 bases. The CDR3 loop is CASRARGSDTQYF. In DNA form, the CDR3 reads TGTGCCAGTCGGGCCAGGGGGTCAGATACGCAGTATTTT.